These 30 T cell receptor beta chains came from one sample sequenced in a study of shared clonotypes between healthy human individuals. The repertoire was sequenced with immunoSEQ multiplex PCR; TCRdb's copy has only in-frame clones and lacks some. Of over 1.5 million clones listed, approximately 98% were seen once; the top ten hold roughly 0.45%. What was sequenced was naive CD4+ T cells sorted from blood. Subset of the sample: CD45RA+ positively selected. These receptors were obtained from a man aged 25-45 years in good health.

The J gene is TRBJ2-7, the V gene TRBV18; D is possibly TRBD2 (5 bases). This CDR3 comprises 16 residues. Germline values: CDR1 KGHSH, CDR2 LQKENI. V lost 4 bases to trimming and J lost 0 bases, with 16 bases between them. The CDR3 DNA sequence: TGTGCCAGCTCACGACGGAGGTCTTCCCTCTCCTACGAGCAGTACTTC. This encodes CASSRRRSSLSYEQYF.

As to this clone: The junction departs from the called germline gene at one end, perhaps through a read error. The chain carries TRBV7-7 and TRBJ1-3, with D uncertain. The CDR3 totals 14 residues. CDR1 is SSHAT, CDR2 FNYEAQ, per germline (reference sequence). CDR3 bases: TGTGCTAGCAGCCCCTTGACAACTGGAAACACCATATATTTT. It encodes CASSPLTTGNTIYF.

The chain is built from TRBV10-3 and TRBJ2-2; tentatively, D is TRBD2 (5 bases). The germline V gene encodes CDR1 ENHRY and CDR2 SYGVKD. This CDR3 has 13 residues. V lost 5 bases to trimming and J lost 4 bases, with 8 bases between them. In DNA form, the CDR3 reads TGTGCCATCAGTCCTCGGGGCACCGGGGAGCTGTTTTTT. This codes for CAISPRGTGELFF.

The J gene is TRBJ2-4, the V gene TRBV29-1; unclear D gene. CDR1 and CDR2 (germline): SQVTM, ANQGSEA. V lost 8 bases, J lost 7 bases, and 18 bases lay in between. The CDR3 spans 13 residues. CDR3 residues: CSSASWGSNIQYF. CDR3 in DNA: TGCAGCTCTGCTTCTTGGGGTTCTAACATTCAGTACTTC.

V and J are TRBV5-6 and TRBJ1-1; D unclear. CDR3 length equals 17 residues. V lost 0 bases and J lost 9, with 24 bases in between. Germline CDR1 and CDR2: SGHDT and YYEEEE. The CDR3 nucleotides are TGTGCCAGCAGCTTGGGGGAGGGCCGCTTCGTCCGGACGAAAGCTTTCTTT. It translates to CASSLGEGRFVRTKAFF.

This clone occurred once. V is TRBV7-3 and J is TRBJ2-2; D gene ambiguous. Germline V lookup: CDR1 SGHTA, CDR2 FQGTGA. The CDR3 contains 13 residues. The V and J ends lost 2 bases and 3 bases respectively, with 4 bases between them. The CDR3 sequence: CASSLRHTGELFF. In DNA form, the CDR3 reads TGTGCCAGCAGCTTACGCCACACCGGGGAGCTGTTTTTT.

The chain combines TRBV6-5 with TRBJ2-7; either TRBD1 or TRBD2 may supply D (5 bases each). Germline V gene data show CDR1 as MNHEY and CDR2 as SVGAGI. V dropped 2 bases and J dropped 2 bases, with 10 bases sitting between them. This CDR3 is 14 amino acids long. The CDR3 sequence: CASSYRDGTYEQYF. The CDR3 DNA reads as TGTGCCAGCAGTTACCGGGACGGCACCTACGAGCAGTACTTC.

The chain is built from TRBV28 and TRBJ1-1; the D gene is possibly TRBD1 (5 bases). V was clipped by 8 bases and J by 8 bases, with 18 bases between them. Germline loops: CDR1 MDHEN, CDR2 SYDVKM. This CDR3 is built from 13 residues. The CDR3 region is CASRGLFRMEAFF. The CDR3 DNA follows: TGTGCCAGCCGGGGACTTTTTAGGATGGAAGCTTTCTTT.

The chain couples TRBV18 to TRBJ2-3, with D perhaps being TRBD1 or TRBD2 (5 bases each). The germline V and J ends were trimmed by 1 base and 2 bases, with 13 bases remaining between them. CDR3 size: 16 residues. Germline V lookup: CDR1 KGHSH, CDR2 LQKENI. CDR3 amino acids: CASSPLGTEATDTQYF. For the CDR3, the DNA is TGTGCCAGCTCACCACTGGGGACGGAGGCCACAGATACGCAGTATTTT.

CDR3 coding DNA: TGTGCCAGCAGCTATAAGACAAGGACGGCTGGCTACACCTTC. It is translated as CASSYKTRTAGYTF. The rearrangement joins TRBV11-2 to TRBJ1-2; D uncertain. The CDR3 length is 14 residues. Germline lookup yields CDR1 SGHAT and CDR2 FQNNGV. The ends were cut back, 4 bases at V and 7 bases at J, with 16 bases in the middle.

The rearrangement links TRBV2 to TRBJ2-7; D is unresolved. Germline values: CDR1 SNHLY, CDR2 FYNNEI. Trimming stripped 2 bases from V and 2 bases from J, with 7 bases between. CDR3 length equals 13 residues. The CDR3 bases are TGTGCCAGCAGTGAAAATGGGCCCTACGAGCAGTACTTC. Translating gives CASSENGPYEQYF.

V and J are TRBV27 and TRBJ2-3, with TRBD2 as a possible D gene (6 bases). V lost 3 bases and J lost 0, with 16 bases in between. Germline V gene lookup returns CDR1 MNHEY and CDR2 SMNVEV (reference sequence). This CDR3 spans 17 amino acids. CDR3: CASSLIHPGLSTDTQYF. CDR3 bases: TGTGCCAGCAGTTTGATACATCCGGGACTTAGCACAGATACGCAGTATTTT.

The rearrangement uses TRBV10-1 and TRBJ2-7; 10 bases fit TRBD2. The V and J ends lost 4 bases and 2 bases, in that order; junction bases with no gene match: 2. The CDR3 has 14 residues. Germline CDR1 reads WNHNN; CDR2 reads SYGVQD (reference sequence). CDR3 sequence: CASSAGTSAYEQYF. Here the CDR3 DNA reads TGCGCCAGCAGTGCCGGGACTAGCGCCTACGAGCAGTACTTC.

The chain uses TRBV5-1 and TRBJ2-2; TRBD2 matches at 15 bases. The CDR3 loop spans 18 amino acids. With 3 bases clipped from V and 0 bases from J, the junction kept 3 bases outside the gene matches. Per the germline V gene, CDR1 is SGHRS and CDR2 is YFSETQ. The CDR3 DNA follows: TGCGCCAGCAGCTCACGGACTAGCGGGAGGGCGAACACCGGGGAGCTGTTTTTT. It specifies CASSSRTSGRANTGELFF.

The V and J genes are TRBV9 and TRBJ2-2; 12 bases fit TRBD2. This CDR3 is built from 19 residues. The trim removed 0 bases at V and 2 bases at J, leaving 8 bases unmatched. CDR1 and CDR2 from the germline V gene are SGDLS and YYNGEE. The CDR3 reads CASSVAGLAGSTNTGELFF. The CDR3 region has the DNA TGTGCCAGCAGCGTAGCCGGACTAGCGGGGAGCACTAACACCGGGGAGCTGTTTTTT. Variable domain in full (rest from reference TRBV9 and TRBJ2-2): DSGVTQTPKHLITATGQRVTLRCSPRSGDLSVYWYQQSLDQGLQFLIQYYNGEERAKGNILERFSAQQFPDLHSELNLSSLELGDSALYFCASSVAGLAGSTNTGELFFGEGSRLTVL.

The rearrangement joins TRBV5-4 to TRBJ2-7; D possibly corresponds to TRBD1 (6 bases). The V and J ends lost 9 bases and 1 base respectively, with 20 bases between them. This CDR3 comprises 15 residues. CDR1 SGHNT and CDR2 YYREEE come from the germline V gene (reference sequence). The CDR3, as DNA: TGTGCCACCAAACCAAGATCAGGGGAGTCCTACGAGCAGTACTTC. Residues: CATKPRSGESYEQYF.

CDR3 protein: CASTLTSGYTDTQYF. The CDR3 nucleotides read TGTGCCAGCACCCTTACTAGCGGATACACAGATACGCAGTATTTT. This sequence joins TRBV7-2 and TRBJ2-3; 8 nucleotides match TRBD2. Germline values: CDR1 SGHTA, CDR2 FQGNSA. There are 15 residues in the CDR3. J was trimmed by 2 bases and V by 7 bases; bases with no gene match: 8.

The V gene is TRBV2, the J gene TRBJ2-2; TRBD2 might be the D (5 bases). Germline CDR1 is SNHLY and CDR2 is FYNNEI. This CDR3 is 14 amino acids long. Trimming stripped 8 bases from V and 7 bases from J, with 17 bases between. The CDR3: CASFEEASVGELFF. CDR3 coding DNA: TGTGCCAGCTTCGAGGAGGCTAGTGTCGGGGAGCTGTTTTTT.

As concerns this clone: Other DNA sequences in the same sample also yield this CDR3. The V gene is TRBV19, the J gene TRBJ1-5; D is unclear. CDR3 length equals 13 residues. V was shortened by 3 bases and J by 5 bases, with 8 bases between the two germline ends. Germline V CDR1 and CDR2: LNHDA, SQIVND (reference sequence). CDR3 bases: TGTGCCAGTAGTATCGGCAGAGATCAGCCCCAGCATTTT. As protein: CASSIGRDQPQHF.

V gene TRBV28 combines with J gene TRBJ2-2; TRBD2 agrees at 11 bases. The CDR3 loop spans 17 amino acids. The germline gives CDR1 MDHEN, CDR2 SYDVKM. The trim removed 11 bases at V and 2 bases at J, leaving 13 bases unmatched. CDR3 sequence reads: CAPPLLAGGPNTGELFF. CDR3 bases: TGTGCCCCCCCGCTCCTAGCGGGAGGCCCCAACACCGGGGAGCTGTTTTTT.

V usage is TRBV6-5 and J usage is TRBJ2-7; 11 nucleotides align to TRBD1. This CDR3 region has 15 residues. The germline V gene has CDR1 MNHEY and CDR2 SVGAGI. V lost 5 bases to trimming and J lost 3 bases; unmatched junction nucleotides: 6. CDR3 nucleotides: TGTGCCAGCAGTCTACCGGGACAGGGGGACTACGAGCAGTACTTC. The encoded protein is CASSLPGQGDYEQYF.

The CDR3 DNA is TGTGCCAGCAGCCCCCGCCATAGCAATCAGCCCCAGCATTTT. The encoded protein is CASSPRHSNQPQHF. This rearrangement joins TRBV9 to TRBJ1-5, with D unresolved. CDR3 length equals 14 residues. Germline CDR1 and CDR2: SGDLS and YYNGEE. Trimming removed 4 bases from V and 0 bases from J, with 8 bases in between.

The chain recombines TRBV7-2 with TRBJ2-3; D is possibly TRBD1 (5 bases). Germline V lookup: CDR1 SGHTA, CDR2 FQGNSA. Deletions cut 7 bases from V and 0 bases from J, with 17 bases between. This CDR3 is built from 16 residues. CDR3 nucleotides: TGTGCCAGCACCCCGCGCATGGCAGGGAGCACAGATACGCAGTATTTT. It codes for CASTPRMAGSTDTQYF.

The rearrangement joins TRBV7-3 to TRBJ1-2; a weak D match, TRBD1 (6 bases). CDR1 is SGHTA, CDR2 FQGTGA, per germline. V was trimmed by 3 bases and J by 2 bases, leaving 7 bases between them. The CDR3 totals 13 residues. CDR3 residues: CASSFDRNYGYTF. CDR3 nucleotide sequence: TGTGCCAGCAGCTTCGACAGGAACTATGGCTACACCTTC.

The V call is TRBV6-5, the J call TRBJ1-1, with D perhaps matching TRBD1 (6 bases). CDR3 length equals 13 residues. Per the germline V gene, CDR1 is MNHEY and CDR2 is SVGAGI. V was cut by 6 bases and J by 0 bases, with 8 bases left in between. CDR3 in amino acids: CASRGQMNTEAFF. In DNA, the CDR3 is TGTGCCAGCAGAGGACAGATGAACACTGAAGCTTTCTTT.

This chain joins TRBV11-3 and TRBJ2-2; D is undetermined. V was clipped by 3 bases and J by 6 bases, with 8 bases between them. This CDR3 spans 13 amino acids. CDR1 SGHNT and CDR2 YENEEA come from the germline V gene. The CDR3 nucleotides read TGTGCCAGCAGCTTGGGGTCCGCCGGGGAGCTGTTTTTT. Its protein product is CASSLGSAGELFF. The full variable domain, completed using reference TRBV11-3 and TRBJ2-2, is EAGVVQSPRYKIIEKKQPVAFWCNPISGHNTLYWYLQNLGQGPELLIRYENEEAVDDSQLPKDRFSAERLKGVDSTLKIQPAELGDSAVYLCASSLGSAGELFFGEGSRLTVL.

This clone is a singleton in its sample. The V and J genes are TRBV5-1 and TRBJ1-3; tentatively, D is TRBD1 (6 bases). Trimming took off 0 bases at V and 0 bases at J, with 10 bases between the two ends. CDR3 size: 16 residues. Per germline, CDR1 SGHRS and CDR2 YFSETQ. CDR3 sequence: CASSLAGQISGNTIYF. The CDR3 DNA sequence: TGCGCCAGCAGCTTGGCGGGACAAATCTCTGGAAACACCATATATTTT.

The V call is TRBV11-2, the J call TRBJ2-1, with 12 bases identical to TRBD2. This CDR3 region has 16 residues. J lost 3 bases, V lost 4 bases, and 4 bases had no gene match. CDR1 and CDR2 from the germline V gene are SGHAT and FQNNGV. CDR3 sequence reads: CASSSQLAGGYNEQFF. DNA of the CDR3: TGTGCCAGCAGCTCTCAACTAGCGGGAGGCTACAATGAGCAGTTCTTC. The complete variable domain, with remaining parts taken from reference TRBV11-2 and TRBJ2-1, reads EAGVAQSPRYKIIEKRQSVAFWCNPISGHATLYWYQQILGQGPKLLIQFQNNGVVDDSQLPKDRFSAERLKGVDSTLKIQPAKLEDSAVYLCASSSQLAGGYNEQFFGPGTRLTVL.

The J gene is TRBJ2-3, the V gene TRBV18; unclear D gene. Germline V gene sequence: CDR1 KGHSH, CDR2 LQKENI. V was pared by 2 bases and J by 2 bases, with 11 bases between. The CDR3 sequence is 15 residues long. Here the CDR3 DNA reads TGTGCCAGCTCACCAACCGCAGGACCCACAGATACGCAGTATTTT. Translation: CASSPTAGPTDTQYF.

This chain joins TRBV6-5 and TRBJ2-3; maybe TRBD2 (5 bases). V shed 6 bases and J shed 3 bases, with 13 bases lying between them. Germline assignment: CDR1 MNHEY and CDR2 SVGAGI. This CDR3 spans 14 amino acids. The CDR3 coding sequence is TGTGCCAGCAGCCGCCGAGGGTCGACAGATACGCAGTATTTT. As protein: CASSRRGSTDTQYF.